The entry that follows covers one TCR beta chain sequence. TCR cDNA molecules each carried a unique molecular identifier. TCRdb re-called the 5' RACE reads through MiXCR, storing one row per CDR3 protein. The sample shows around 13,000 distinct CDR3 sequences, around 13% of them seen only once. The data were taken from a study of spatial heterogeneity in lung cancer. CDR1 and CDR2 from the germline V gene are DFQATT and SNEGSKA (reference sequence). The germline V and J ends were trimmed by 5 bases and 5 bases, with 13 bases remaining between them. This CDR3 contains 13 residues. Stated time point: sample taken at primary tumor resection. Extraction of whole RNA from tumor, nontumor lung or frozen PBMC preceded unsorted sequencing.

V gene TRBV20-1 combines with J gene TRBJ2-1; D possibly uses TRBD1 or TRBD2 (6 bases each). The input for sequencing was PBMCs, taken at surgery. The clonotype comes from a male donor with early-stage non-small cell lung cancer. The CDR3 reads CSASGDTHNEQFF. CDR3 coding DNA: TGCAGTGCTTCGGGGGACACCCACAATGAGCAGTTCTTC.